The 9 T cell receptor beta chains listed next were all sequenced from one sample in a study of early T cells in non-severe SARS-CoV-2 infection. Each CDR3 protein gets one entry after TCRdb re-called the 5' RACE reads with MiXCR. The data show roughly 70,000 distinct CDR3 sequences, with around an eighth seen just once and roughly 1.2% held by the top ten. Source material: whole blood. The receptors stem from an adult who was a healthcare worker with PCR-confirmed SARS-CoV-2 infection or an uninfected control (not recorded which).

This clonotype has at least ten counts. The rearrangement joins TRBV7-2 to TRBJ1-5; 9 bases fit TRBD1. This CDR3 contains 17 residues. V trimming: 6 bases; J trimming: 4 bases; junction bases outside the gene matches: 13. The germline V gene encodes CDR1 SGHTA and CDR2 FQGNSA. CDR3 in amino acids: CASSPGTGKGLNQPQHF. CDR3 in DNA: TGTGCCAGCAGTCCCGGGACAGGGAAGGGGTTGAATCAGCCCCAGCATTTT. Looking up the rest from reference TRBV7-2 and TRBJ1-5 gives the full variable domain: GAGVSQSPSNKVTEKGKDVELRCDPISGHTALYWYRQSLGQGLEFLIYFQGNSAPDKSGLPSDRFSAERTGGSVSTLTIQRTQQEDSAVYLCASSPGTGKGLNQPQHFGDGTRLSIL.

This clonotype was counted at least ten times. CDR3 sequence reads: CASSRTGHEQYF. The CDR3 nucleotides are TGTGCCAGCAGCCGGACGGGCCACGAGCAGTACTTC. The chain employs TRBV7-9 and TRBJ2-7; D remains ambiguous. Germline CDR1 SEHNR, CDR2 FQNEAQ (reference sequence). The CDR3 loop spans 12 amino acids. Trimming pared 5 bases from V and 5 bases from J, leaving 10 bases between.

This clonotype was counted ten times or more. V and J are TRBV6-5 and TRBJ2-2; possible D gene TRBD2, 6 bases. Between the trimmed V and J ends, which lost 4 bases and 3 bases, there was a span of 18 bases. Germline-derived CDR1 and CDR2 are MNHEY and SVGAGI. The CDR3 spans 17 residues. The CDR3 is CASSSLLLGGDTGELFF. CDR3 in DNA: TGTGCCAGCAGTTCTTTACTTCTCGGGGGTGACACCGGGGAGCTGTTTTTT.

Ten or more counts support this clonotype. The rearrangement uses TRBV18 and TRBJ2-7, with TRBD2 matching 8 bases. The CDR3 is 18 amino acids. Germline loops: CDR1 KGHSH, CDR2 LQKENI. V shed 0 bases and J 2 bases; nucleotides not matched to a gene: 12. The CDR3 bases are TGTGCCAGCTCACCACCGACCCCGACTAGCGCCATACCCTACGAGCAGTACTTC. Translating gives CASSPPTPTSAIPYEQYF.

The rearrangement links TRBV29-1 to TRBJ2-5; no definite D call. Trimming removed 8 bases from V and 4 bases from J, with 20 bases in between. CDR1 is SQVTM, CDR2 ANQGSEA, per germline. CDR3 length: 14 amino acids. In DNA form, the CDR3 reads TGCAGCTATTCTACTGACTCTATGGGAGAGACCCAGTACTTC. As protein: CSYSTDSMGETQYF.

This clonotype was seen at least ten times. CDR3 nucleotide sequence: TGTGCCAGCAGTGAATCCGCGGCCGCCTACGAGCAGTACTTC. As protein: CASSESAAAYEQYF. The J gene is TRBJ2-7, the V gene TRBV6-1, with D unresolved. Germline CDR1 and CDR2: MNHNS and SASEGT. CDR3 length equals 14 residues. With 2 bases removed from V and 2 bases from J, the gap between germline ends came to 10 bases.

Many counts were recorded for this clonotype. The chain employs TRBV19 and TRBJ1-5; the D gene is possibly TRBD1 (6 bases). From germline, CDR1 is LNHDA and CDR2 SQIVND (reference sequence). The CDR3 length is 14 residues. V dropped 6 bases and J dropped 6 bases, with 15 bases sitting between them. CDR3 in amino acids: CASSIQGFGQPQHF. DNA of the CDR3: TGTGCCAGTAGCATCCAGGGGTTTGGTCAGCCCCAGCATTTT.

There are many counts of this clonotype. The chain joins TRBV30 to TRBJ2-5; tentatively, D is TRBD1 or TRBD2 (5 bases each). Germline-derived CDR1 and CDR2 are GTSNPN and SVGIG (reference sequence). The length of the CDR3 is 13 residues. V lost 0 bases to trimming and J lost 1 base, with 6 bases between them. The CDR3 DNA follows: TGTGCCTGGAGTGTAGGGACCCAAGAGACCCAGTACTTC. Its protein is CAWSVGTQETQYF.

The DNA of the CDR3 is TGCAGCGTTGCTTTGGGACAGGGGATCCATCAGCCCCAGCATTTT. Amino acid sequence: CSVALGQGIHQPQHF. The rearrangement links TRBV29-1 to TRBJ1-5; 10 positions agree with TRBD1. This CDR3 is 15 amino acids long. Germline lookup yields CDR1 SQVTM and CDR2 ANQGSEA. V lost 4 bases, J lost 5 bases, and 8 bases stayed unmatched.